This TCR beta chain stems from a study of T cells in Graves' hyperthyroidism and ophthalmopathy. This clonotype was detected ten times or more. This CDR3 contains 14 residues. Looked up from germline, CDR1 is SGHNT and CDR2 is YYREEE (reference sequence). V gave up 7 bases and J gave up 2 bases, with 16 bases separating them. Amplified regions were TCR beta CDR3 sequences from RNA transcripts. First-round RT-PCR with HTBI primers amplified the TCR CDR3 region. Via MiXCR, TCRdb re-called the multiplex PCR reads, giving one row per CDR3 protein. This table holds around 340,000 distinct CDR3 sequences, about 18% found once. Uncontrolled infection, other autoimmune disease, pregnancy or lactation disqualified patients from enrolment.

The sample taken for sequencing was blood. The receptor's source is a woman under 40 with Graves' hyperthyroidism that later progressed to Graves' ophthalmopathy. This chain connects TRBV5-4 to TRBJ2-7, with D perhaps TRBD1 (5 bases). The CDR3 DNA follows: TGTGCCAGCGGCGACAGCACGCTCCCCTACGAGCAGTACTTC. As protein: CASGDSTLPYEQYF. Full variable domain (missing parts from reference TRBV5-4 and TRBJ2-7): ETGVTQSPTHLIKTRGQQVTLRCSSQSGHNTVSWYQQALGQGPQFIFQYYREEENGRGNFPPRFSGLQFPNYSSELNVNALELDDSALYLCASGDSTLPYEQYFGPGTRLTVT.